The 17 T cell receptor beta chains presented below share a single source sample, sequenced in a study of cytomegalovirus exposure and HLA in healthy donors. Researchers ran the PCR with 60 Vbeta and 13 Jbeta primers. Assay used: immunoSEQ multiplex PCR; TCRdb lists only in-frame clones, some missing. The table includes about 55,000 clones, 65% to 85% detected once. Sequenced material: PBMCs. All receptors derive from a man aged 30 to 45 in good health and CMV-seronegative.

The chain joins TRBV16 to TRBJ2-1; 9 bases match TRBD1. Germline V lookup: CDR1 KGHSY, CDR2 FQNENV. The CDR3 runs to 12 residues. Unmatched junction bases numbered 5, after V lost 1 base and J lost 16 bases. CDR3 protein: CASSQLGQGLFF. CDR3 nucleotide sequence: TGTGCCAGCAGCCAATTGGGACAGGGTCTCTTCTTC.

This clone was observed a handful of times. The chain is built from TRBV19 and TRBJ1-4; weak D call: TRBD1 (6 bases). This CDR3 has 15 amino acids. The germline CDR1 and CDR2 sequences are LNHDA and SQIVND (reference sequence). Trimming took off 9 bases at V and 2 bases at J, with 16 bases between the two ends. The DNA of the CDR3 is TGTGCCAGCTTTACAGGGCTTTCCACTAATGAAAAACTGTTTTTT. The encoded protein is CASFTGLSTNEKLFF.

The J gene is TRBJ1-1, the V gene TRBV7-9; 9 positions agree with TRBD1. This CDR3 comprises 13 residues. The V gene end was trimmed by 2 bases and the J gene end by 7 bases; junction bases not matched to a gene: 2. Germline CDR1 reads SEHNR; CDR2 reads FQNEAQ (reference sequence). As DNA, the CDR3 is TGTGCCAGCAGCTTAACAGGGGGCGGTGAAGCTTTCTTT. It codes for CASSLTGGGEAFF.

This rearrangement joins TRBV18 to TRBJ1-2; the match to TRBD1 covers 7 bases. After removal of 3 bases from V and 1 base from J, the junction contained 5 bases not matched to a gene. Germline loops: CDR1 KGHSH, CDR2 LQKENI. The CDR3 consists of 15 residues. CDR3: CASSPLDRNNYGYTF. The DNA for the CDR3 is TGTGCCAGCTCACCCTTGGACAGGAATAACTATGGCTACACCTTC.

This clone was detected a few times. This sequence joins TRBV2 and TRBJ1-2; 12 bases are shared with TRBD1. V lost 8 bases and J lost 8; bases outside the gene matches: 6. The CDR3 contains 13 residues. The germline V gene encodes CDR1 SNHLY and CDR2 FYNNEI. The CDR3 region has the DNA TGTGCCAGCGGGGGACAGGGGGCGCGGGGCTACACCTTC. Protein: CASGGQGARGYTF.

The rearrangement joins TRBV5-6 to TRBJ1-1; a possible D gene is TRBD1 (6 bases). CDR3 length: 15 amino acids. Trimming pared 4 bases from V and 2 bases from J, leaving 15 bases between. The germline gives CDR1 SGHDT, CDR2 YYEEEE. The CDR3 spells CASSPWTAINTEAFF. Written as DNA, the CDR3 is TGTGCCAGCAGCCCTTGGACAGCCATTAACACTGAAGCTTTCTTT.

The chain combines TRBV5-1 with TRBJ2-6; D not resolved. CDR1 is SGHRS and CDR2 is YFSETQ in the germline V gene. The CDR3 contains 15 residues. V dropped 4 bases and J dropped 0 bases, with 8 bases sitting between them. The CDR3 nucleotides are TGCGCCAGCAGCCCCCCGGGCTCTGGGGCCAACGTCCTGACTTTC. Protein: CASSPPGSGANVLTF.

The genes are TRBV2 and TRBJ1-1; TRBD1 is a possible D gene (6 bases). The CDR3 sequence is 14 residues long. Germline CDR1 reads SNHLY; CDR2 reads FYNNEI. Trimming took 5 bases from V and 0 from J, leaving 10 bases between them. The CDR3 DNA reads as TGTGCCAGCAGTTGGACAGTAGTGAACACTGAAGCTTTCTTT. Translation: CASSWTVVNTEAFF.

This clone showed up just a few times. The J gene is TRBJ1-4, the V gene TRBV27, with 9 bases matching TRBD1. Losses at the gene ends were 5 bases for V and 9 bases for J; bases not matched to a gene: 7. The CDR3 is made up of 14 amino acids. The germline V gene encodes CDR1 MNHEY and CDR2 SMNVEV (reference sequence). The CDR3 here is CASSLGTGLKKLFF. CDR3 coding DNA: TGTGCCAGCAGTCTCGGGACAGGGTTGAAAAAACTGTTTTTT.

The chain is built from TRBV6-1 and TRBJ2-7; 8 bases are shared with TRBD2. The CDR3 is 13 amino acids. J gave up 1 base and V 10 bases, and 6 bases lay outside the gene matches. Germline lookup yields CDR1 MNHNS and CDR2 SASEGT. The CDR3 DNA is TGTGCCACCTGGACTAGCTTGTCCTACGAGCAGTACTTC. This sequence encodes CATWTSLSYEQYF.

V usage is TRBV18 and J usage is TRBJ2-1; the match to TRBD1 covers 8 bases. This CDR3 spans 15 amino acids. Looked up from germline, CDR1 is KGHSH and CDR2 is LQKENI. J gave up 3 bases and V 3 bases, and 4 bases lay outside the gene matches. CDR3 in DNA: TGTGCCAGCTCACCCGGACAGGGAAACTACAATGAGCAGTTCTTC. Translating gives CASSPGQGNYNEQFF.

The V and J genes are TRBV4-1 and TRBJ1-1; D may be TRBD1 (5 bases). The germline CDR1 and CDR2 sequences are MGHRA and YSYEKL. This CDR3 is 15 amino acids long. V shed 3 bases and J shed 6 bases, with 17 bases lying between them. The CDR3 region has the DNA TGCGCCAGCAGCCATATGCAAGGGGCTGGCGCTGAAGCTTTCTTT. The encoded protein is CASSHMQGAGAEAFF.

The chain has TRBV5-4 and TRBJ2-3; TRBD2 matches at 10 bases. This CDR3 is built from 16 residues. CDR1 SGHNT and CDR2 YYREEE come from the germline V gene (reference sequence). Trimming at V came to 1 base and at J to 0 bases, leaving 2 bases not matched to a gene. The CDR3 region is CASSLRLAGSTDTQYF. CDR3 nucleotides: TGTGCCAGCAGCTTGAGACTAGCGGGTAGCACAGATACGCAGTATTTT.

Only one count was recorded for this clone. The chain is built from TRBV15 and TRBJ1-1; no clear D. Germline V gene data show CDR1 as LNHNV and CDR2 as YYDKDF (reference sequence). V lost 1 base and J 5 bases, leaving 11 bases between the germline ends. The length of the CDR3 is 14 residues. CDR3 protein: CATSRGGFLTEAFF. In DNA form, the CDR3 reads TGTGCCACCAGCAGAGGAGGGTTTTTGACTGAAGCTTTCTTT.

The V gene is TRBV6-5, the J gene TRBJ2-7; D not certain. In germline, CDR1 is MNHEY, CDR2 SVGAGI. Trimming removed 6 bases from V and 0 bases from J, with 15 bases in between. This CDR3 region has 15 residues. The CDR3 sequence: CASRKTTTHSYEQYF. The CDR3 DNA is TGTGCCAGCAGAAAGACGACGACACACTCCTACGAGCAGTACTTC.

This chain uses TRBV5-1 with TRBJ1-4; TRBD1 agrees at 7 bases. The length of the CDR3 is 14 residues. J was trimmed by 6 bases and V by 2 bases; bases with no gene match: 4. The V gene's germline CDR1 is SGHRS and CDR2 YFSETQ. In DNA form, the CDR3 reads TGCGCCAGCAGCTTTCTTCAGGGGGATGAAAAACTGTTTTTT. This translates into CASSFLQGDEKLFF. Using reference TRBV5-1 and TRBJ1-4 for the parts outside the CDR3, the full variable domain is KAGVTQTPRYLIKTRGQQVTLSCSPISGHRSVSWYQQTPGQGLQFLFEYFSETQRNKGNFPGRFSGRQFSNSRSEMNVSTLELGDSALYLCASSFLQGDEKLFFGSGTQLSVL.

V usage is TRBV29-1 and J usage is TRBJ1-5, with D perhaps TRBD1 (5 bases). The CDR3 sequence is 17 residues long. Germline loops: CDR1 SQVTM, CDR2 ANQGSEA. V dropped 5 bases and J dropped 1 base, with 21 bases sitting between them. The CDR3 reads CSVPPRGTLDSNQPQHF. The CDR3 coding sequence is TGCAGCGTTCCACCCCGGGGGACTTTGGACAGCAATCAGCCCCAGCATTTT.